The rows below give T cell receptor beta chains drawn from one sample of a study of siplizumab effects on memory and regulatory T cells. Repertoires were generated with immunoSEQ multiplex PCR, while TCRdb's copy carries only in-frame clones and drops some. The sample carries about 100,000 clones, about nine tenths recorded once. The specimen was CD4+ T cells sorted from blood. These receptors were taken from a human donor in good health. Some clones in this sample may be carry-over from other donors' samples. The CDR3 runs from the conserved cysteine through the conserved F or W. D genes are given only for firm matches.

d_call,j_call,v_call,cdr3_aa
TRBD1,TRBJ2-6,TRBV5-1,CASSPVSRGTGVGGANVLTF
TRBD2,TRBJ2-7,TRBV7-2,CASSLGGLAGAPRNEQYF
-,TRBJ1-1,TRBV7-3,CASSLNLLGRVSNTEAFF
TRBD2,TRBJ2-3,TRBV4-2,CASSQLAGGTTDTQYF
-,TRBJ2-3,TRBV7-2,CASSPGQSTDTQYF
TRBD1,TRBJ1-2,TRBV2,CASKDRGGEYGYTF
TRBD2,TRBJ2-4,TRBV6-1,CASSEGGAGENIQYF
TRBD1,TRBJ2-1,TRBV5-1,CASSLGTGTAYNEQFF
-,TRBJ2-5,TRBV7-2,CASSLFGGQGETQYF
-,TRBJ2-2,TRBV19,CASSPRVTGELFF
TRBD1,TRBJ1-6,TRBV5-6,CASSFGTGRNSPLHF
TRBD1,TRBJ2-3,TRBV5-5,CASSGTGGLDTQYF
-,TRBJ2-1,TRBV15,CATSRDLLYQSSYNEQFF
-,TRBJ2-3,TRBV2,CASSEAAGSRTDTQYF
-,TRBJ2-3,TRBV6-1,CASSEGSSSRDTQYF
-,TRBJ2-4,TRBV4-2,CASSQELRSLAKNIQYF
TRBD2,TRBJ2-7,TRBV19,CASSAGTSAPLEQYF
-,TRBJ1-1,TRBV6-6,CASSYNLMNTEAFF
-,TRBJ1-3,TRBV19,CASSQLQEGNTIYF
-,TRBJ2-1,TRBV19,CASTSDGGVAGYNEQFF
-,TRBJ1-1,TRBV7-8,CASSLLTGNTEAFF
-,TRBJ2-2,TRBV5-6,CASSGAGELFF
-,TRBJ2-3,TRBV9,CASSVVWDTTDTQYF
TRBD2,TRBJ2-2,TRBV27,CASSLRPGLAASNTGELFF
TRBD2,TRBJ2-3,TRBV5-1,CASTRTSGSTDTQYF
-,TRBJ2-2,TRBV28,CASSLLYRMFF
TRBD1,TRBJ2-7,TRBV5-1,CASSLGGQGAREQYF
-,TRBJ2-7,TRBV14,CASSHQYEQYF
TRBD1,TRBJ1-1,TRBV6-4,CASSEYRGTEAFF
-,TRBJ2-2,TRBV7-3,CASSLGRGQGELFF
-,TRBJ1-1,TRBV11-2,CASSLFWGTEAFF
-,TRBJ2-3,TRBV4-1,CASSQEGLANGDTQYF
-,TRBJ2-5,TRBV29-1,CSVRNQQETQYF
-,TRBJ2-2,TRBV6-5,CASSYPGSKELFF
-,TRBJ2-5,TRBV7-8,CASSLGTVQETQYF
TRBD2,TRBJ2-4,TRBV7-9,CASSSRLAATNIQYF
TRBD1,TRBJ1-2,TRBV6-1,CASNEGGTDYGYTF